This entry lists 5 T cell receptor beta chains sequenced from one sample in a study of CD8+ T cells in alopecia areata. Treatment of the sample: oral pan-JAK inhibitor, 5-10 mg twice daily. Reverse transcription of extracted RNA yielded cDNA, which provided the sequencing template. Clones were read by immunoSEQ multiplex PCR, and TCRdb kept only the in-frame ones, dropping some. Among around 190,000 clones listed, less than 65% were seen once. The source material was CD4+ T cells sorted from blood, sampled at week 24, from a patient treated with tofacitinib. Source of these receptors: a human donor with alopecia areata.

The CDR3 DNA is TGTGCCAGCAGCACGCGATTTGGGGTCGACGGGAACTATGGCTACACCTTC. Translating gives CASSTRFGVDGNYGYTF. The V and J genes are TRBV7-6 and TRBJ1-2, with no clear D. CDR3 length: 17 residues. Germline loops: CDR1 SGHVS, CDR2 FNYEAQ. The ends were cut back, 5 bases at V and 2 bases at J, with 21 bases in the middle.

CDR3: CASRRGGDSPLHF. The CDR3 region has the DNA TGTGCCAGCAGAAGGGGTGGGGATTCACCCCTCCACTTT. The rearrangement links TRBV27 to TRBJ1-6, with D possibly TRBD1 on 5 matching bases. V shed 6 bases and J shed 8 bases, with 11 bases lying between them. There are 13 residues in the CDR3. Looked up from germline, CDR1 is MNHEY and CDR2 is SMNVEV (reference sequence).

This chain uses TRBV5-6 with TRBJ1-4, with D possibly being TRBD1 (5 bases). Germline CDR1 is SGHDT and CDR2 is YYEEEE. The CDR3 contains 14 residues. V shed 5 bases and J shed 7 bases, with 15 bases lying between them. The CDR3 DNA is TGTGCCAGCAGTCAACTCCGCAGGGCTGAAAAACTGTTTTTT. Translation gives CASSQLRRAEKLFF.

This clone was observed a few times. This chain connects TRBV29-1 to TRBJ1-1; perhaps TRBD1 as D (5 bases). The germline V gene encodes CDR1 SQVTM and CDR2 ANQGSEA. This CDR3 comprises 12 residues. Trimming shortened V by 7 bases and J by 1 base, and 10 bases separated the two germline ends. Written as DNA, the CDR3 is TGCAGCGCGATAGGGGCGAACACTGAAGCTTTCTTT. As protein: CSAIGANTEAFF.

This chain uses TRBV7-2 with TRBJ1-5, with 8 bases identical to TRBD1. CDR1 is SGHTA, CDR2 FQGNSA, per germline. V lost 5 bases and J lost 2; bases outside the gene matches: 5. The CDR3 has 15 residues. The CDR3 DNA is TGTGCCAGCAGCCTGCAGGGGGCTGGCAATCAGCCCCAGCATTTT. This codes for CASSLQGAGNQPQHF.